One sample yielded the 10 T cell receptor beta chains listed below, sequenced in a study of CD8 T cells in ankylosing spondylitis. Each CDR3 protein gets one entry after TCRdb re-called the 5' RACE reads with MiXCR. The sample has some 250,000 distinct CDR3 sequences; around 9.2% are singletons. Input material: blood, either unsorted or a sorted T cell fraction (not recorded which). The origin of the receptors is a male donor with ankylosing spondylitis or in good health (not recorded which).

The chain combines TRBV23-1 with TRBJ2-7, with a weak D call TRBD2 (6 bases). TRBV23-1 is recorded as an ORF, its role being uncertain. The CDR3 extends over 16 amino acids. Trimming pared 5 bases from V and 2 bases from J, leaving 19 bases between. CDR3 bases: TGCGCCAGCAGTGCAACAGGAGGGACTGCGCCCTACGAGCAGTACTTC. Translating it yields CASSATGGTAPYEQYF.

V gene TRBV10-3 combines with J gene TRBJ2-7; 12 nucleotides line up with TRBD1. The CDR3 has 13 amino acids. Unmatched junction bases numbered 4, after V lost 8 bases and J lost 5 bases. Germline lookup yields CDR1 ENHRY and CDR2 SYGVKD. CDR3 sequence: CAIPGQGADEQYF. The CDR3 nucleotides are TGTGCCATCCCGGGACAGGGGGCGGACGAGCAGTACTTC.

This clonotype was recorded many times. The chain has TRBV27 and TRBJ2-7; D not certain. Trimming left V 3 bases short and J 2 bases short, with 8 bases between. Germline CDR1 is MNHEY and CDR2 is SMNVEV (reference sequence). The CDR3 totals 13 residues. Written as DNA, the CDR3 is TGTGCCAGCAGTTTGGGAAGGGCCTACGAGCAGTACTTC. Amino acids: CASSLGRAYEQYF.

The sample holds many counts of this clonotype. The chain uses TRBV9 and TRBJ2-1; 7 bases align to TRBD2. Germline V gene data show CDR1 as SGDLS and CDR2 as YYNGEE. The CDR3 contains 15 residues. After removal of 0 bases from V and 3 bases from J, the junction contained 3 bases not matched to a gene. DNA of the CDR3: TGTGCCAGCAGCGTAGGAGCGGGGCGCTACAATGAGCAGTTCTTC. Translation: CASSVGAGRYNEQFF.

V and J are TRBV6-6 and TRBJ1-1; D is unresolved. The CDR3 loop spans 13 amino acids. Trimming took 2 bases from V and 7 from J, leaving 11 bases between them. CDR1 MNHNY and CDR2 SVGAGI come from the germline V gene (reference sequence). DNA of the CDR3: TGTGCCAGCAGTTACGGATCACCCGATGAAGCTTTCTTT. Translated, it gives CASSYGSPDEAFF.

The V gene is TRBV24-1, the J gene TRBJ2-2; D not resolved. Trimming removed 6 bases from V and 0 bases from J, with 7 bases in between. CDR1 and CDR2 from the germline V gene are KGHDR and SFDVKD. The CDR3 is 14 amino acids. The CDR3 spells CATSSNTNTGELFF. The CDR3 DNA reads TGTGCCACCAGTTCAAATACGAACACCGGGGAGCTGTTTTTT.

Concerning this clonotype itself: Being one base from a much bigger clone, this may be a read error. This sequence joins TRBV4-3 and TRBJ1-1; D uncertain. CDR3 length: 16 residues. The germline V gene has CDR1 LGHNA and CDR2 YSLEER. The DNA for the CDR3 is TGCGCCAGCAGCCAAGATCGGGAGGGCCCGGGCACTGAAGCTTCCTTT. Encoded protein: CASSQDREGPGTEASF.

There are many counts of this clonotype. This sequence joins TRBV5-5 and TRBJ1-2; 12 bases fit TRBD1. With V trimmed by 6 bases and J by 3 bases, 15 bases remained unmatched. The CDR3 extends over 18 amino acids. Germline CDR1 SGHKS, CDR2 YYEKEE (reference sequence). The CDR3 DNA sequence: TGTGCCAGCACCGACAGCCCGGGACAGGGGGCAAAGGACTATGGCTACACCTTC. This encodes CASTDSPGQGAKDYGYTF. The full variable domain, rest sourced from reference TRBV5-5 and TRBJ1-2, is DAGVTQSPTHLIKTRGQQVTLRCSPISGHKSVSWYQQVLGQGPQFIFQYYEKEERGRGNFPDRFSARQFPNYSSELNVNALLLGDSALYLCASTDSPGQGAKDYGYTFGSGTRLTVV.

This clonotype was detected many times. The chain is built from TRBV14 and TRBJ2-4; D may be TRBD2 (5 bases). The CDR3 length is 15 residues. From germline, CDR1 is SGHDN and CDR2 FVKESK. V lost 1 base, J lost 6 bases, and 13 bases lay in between. CDR3 DNA sequence: TGTGCCAGCAGCCAAGCCCTAGCAGCTGGAAACATTCAGTACTTC. This translates into CASSQALAAGNIQYF.

This clonotype has at least ten counts. The chain joins TRBV7-2 to TRBJ2-3; 7 positions match TRBD2. The CDR3 has 15 amino acids. The trim removed 6 bases at V and 2 bases at J, leaving 8 bases unmatched. CDR1 is SGHTA and CDR2 is FQGNSA in the germline V gene. CDR3 amino acids: CASSFIGGTTDTQYF. DNA of the CDR3: TGTGCCAGCAGTTTCATCGGGGGGACCACAGATACGCAGTATTTT.